Listed below are T cell receptor beta chains from one sample, sequenced in a study of CD8 T cells in Susac syndrome. Each CDR3 protein gets one entry after TCRdb re-called the immunoSEQ multiplex PCR reads with MiXCR. The sample records roughly 100,000 distinct CDR3 sequences, roughly 94% being singletons. Sequencing used CD8+ T cells from PBMCs. Every receptor here comes from a human donor with Susac syndrome. Both conserved end residues are part of each CDR3. The D gene is left open where the match is weak. Not all rows give a size; the values are once, few, many and, for expanded clones, a class.

TRBV12-3/TRBV12-4,15,-,TRBJ2-6,-,CASSFQLSGANVLTF,TGTGCCAGCAGTTTTCAGCTCTCTGGGGCCAACGTCCTGACTTTC
TRBV12-3/TRBV12-4,13,-,TRBJ1-2,once,CASTRGRGEGYTF,TGTGCCAGCACCCGCGGACGAGGGGAAGGCTACACCTTC
TRBV7-9,13,-,TRBJ2-1,-,CASSSLAYNEQFF,TGTGCCAGCAGCAGTTTGGCGTACAATGAGCAGTTCTTC
TRBV5-1,14,-,TRBJ2-5,-,CASSLEAAQETQYF,TGCGCCAGCAGCTTGGAGGCAGCCCAAGAGACCCAGTACTTC
TRBV29-1,11,-,TRBJ1-1,-,CSVGPGTEAFF,TGCAGCGTAGGGCCGGGCACTGAAGCTTTCTTT
TRBV7-9,15,-,TRBJ1-1,-,CASSPGWEGNTEAFF,TGTGCCAGCAGCCCGGGTTGGGAGGGGAACACTGAAGCTTTCTTT
TRBV2,18,-,TRBJ2-6,-,CARGIEGRKSSGANVLTF,TGTGCCAGGGGGATTGAGGGCAGGAAGAGCTCTGGGGCCAACGTCCTGACTTTC
TRBV12-3/TRBV12-4,15,TRBD1,TRBJ2-6,-,CASSGTGSGANVLTF,TGTGCCAGCAGTGGGACAGGGTCTGGGGCCAACGTCCTGACTTTC
TRBV27,15,-,TRBJ2-3,once,CASSLSWGSTDTQYF,TGTGCCAGCAGTTTATCCTGGGGGAGCACAGATACGCAGTATTTT
TRBV12-3/TRBV12-4,14,-,TRBJ2-7,-,CASSPRGHRYEQYF,TGTGCCAGCAGTCCCCGGGGGCACCGCTACGAGCAGTACTTC
TRBV5-6,14,-,TRBJ1-1,-,CASSLGGRGAEAFF,TGTGCCAGCAGCTTGGGGGGTAGGGGCGCTGAAGCTTTCTTT
TRBV20-1,16,TRBD2,TRBJ2-1,-,CSAQGGALSSYNEQFF,TGCAGTGCCCAGGGAGGGGCCTTGAGCTCCTACAATGAGCAGTTCTTC
TRBV12-5,12,-,TRBJ2-5,-,CASGAARETQYF,TGTGCTAGTGGTGCAGCCCGGGAGACCCAGTACTTC
TRBV29-1,12,-,TRBJ1-2,-,CSVVGGQGGYTF,TGCAGCGTTGTTGGTGGGCAGGGAGGCTACACCTTC
TRBV6-2/TRBV6-3,12,-,TRBJ2-1,-,CASRRQDNEQFF,TGTGCCAGCAGACGACAGGACAATGAGCAGTTCTTC